The 21 T cell receptor beta chains in this list originate from one sample, sequenced in a study of T cells after yellow fever vaccination. A single record per CDR3 protein comes from TCRdb applying MiXCR to the 5' RACE reads. The sample consists of around 4,800 distinct CDR3 sequences, more than 7.5% of them appearing once. The sample here was PBMCs, either bulk or a sorted T-cell subset (CD4+, CD8+, memory, or dextramer-sorted; not recorded which), taken 15 days after the yellow fever booster vaccination. These receptors all stem from a young man who received the YFV17D yellow fever vaccine.

In this sample, this clonotype is medium-sized. Its ends do not fully match the called genes, so a read error is possible. V usage is TRBV6-6 and J usage is TRBJ2-5, with a possible D match to TRBD1 (6 bases). CDR1 and CDR2 from the germline V gene are MNHNY and SVGAGI (reference sequence). The CDR3 is 13 residues long. The CDR3 reads CASRSDSQGTQYF. The DNA for the CDR3 is TGTGCCAGCAGATCGGACAGCCAAGGGACCCAGTACTTC.

By frequency in the sample, this clonotype is medium-sized. The chain joins TRBV4-2 to TRBJ2-1, with D possibly being TRBD2 (6 bases). Germline lookup yields CDR1 LGHNA and CDR2 YNFKEQ. CDR3 length: 17 amino acids. The V and J ends lost 2 bases and 3 bases respectively, with 17 bases between them. CDR3 sequence reads: CASSQKRFLADYNEQFF. The CDR3 DNA reads TGTGCCAGCAGCCAAAAGCGGTTCTTAGCGGACTACAATGAGCAGTTCTTC.

This clonotype qualifies as medium-sized. In nucleotides, the CDR3 is TGTGCCAGCAGTTTAAGACAGGGTGTCGGGGAGCTGTTTTTT. It is translated as CASSLRQGVGELFF. The genes are TRBV6-5 and TRBJ2-2; 7 bases agree with TRBD1. The CDR3 totals 14 residues. V shed 4 bases and J 7 bases; nucleotides not matched to a gene: 6. Germline V gene lookup returns CDR1 MNHEY and CDR2 SVGAGI.

This clonotype was seen only a few times. The J gene is TRBJ2-2, the V gene TRBV12-5; the D gene is possibly TRBD1 (6 bases). The ends were cut back, 7 bases at V and 4 bases at J, with 16 bases in the middle. This CDR3 is 15 amino acids long. From germline, CDR1 is LGHNT and CDR2 FRNRAP. The CDR3 nucleotides are TGTGCTAGTGCCCACCGGGACACCACCACCGGGGAGCTGTTTTTT. Its translation: CASAHRDTTTGELFF.

Sample share makes this clonotype medium-sized. V usage is TRBV20-1 and J usage is TRBJ2-3; D remains ambiguous. The CDR3 has 11 residues. The V gene's germline CDR1 is DFQATT and CDR2 SNEGSKA (reference sequence). V was cut by 3 bases and J by 3 bases, with 4 bases left in between. The CDR3 DNA reads as TGCAGTGCTAGCCCGACAGATACGCAGTATTTT. It is translated as CSASPTDTQYF.

In this sample, this clonotype turned up many times. The chain has TRBV7-2 and TRBJ2-1; 12 bases are a match to TRBD2. Germline CDR1 reads SGHTA; CDR2 reads FQGNSA. CDR3 length: 16 amino acids. Unmatched junction bases numbered 4, after V lost 3 bases and J lost 4 bases. CDR3 nucleotide sequence: TGTGCCAGCAGCTTTTCCGGGACTAGCGGGTACAATGAGCAGTTCTTC. Its protein product is CASSFSGTSGYNEQFF. Drawing the rest from reference TRBV7-2 and TRBJ2-1, the complete variable domain is GAGVSQSPSNKVTEKGKDVELRCDPISGHTALYWYRQSLGQGLEFLIYFQGNSAPDKSGLPSDRFSAERTGGSVSTLTIQRTQQEDSAVYLCASSFSGTSGYNEQFFGPGTRLTVL.

Judged by abundance, this clonotype is medium-sized. The chain joins TRBV6-2 or TRBV6-3 to TRBJ2-6; D might be TRBD1 (6 bases). The germline V and J ends were trimmed by 2 bases and 0 bases, with 11 bases remaining between them. From germline, CDR1 is MNHEY and CDR2 SVGEGT. The CDR3 loop spans 17 amino acids. For the CDR3, the DNA is TGTGCCAGCAGTTACGGGACAATCGGCTCTGGGGCCAACGTCCTGACTTTC. This gives the protein CASSYGTIGSGANVLTF.

This clonotype is medium-sized by share. The rearrangement links TRBV12-3 or TRBV12-4 to TRBJ1-1; D is unclear. The CDR3 totals 15 residues. Trimming took 2 bases from V and 0 from J, leaving 10 bases between them. The CDR3: CASSLSTAMNTEAFF. The CDR3 DNA sequence: TGTGCCAGCAGTTTATCCACGGCAATGAACACTGAAGCTTTCTTT.

By share, this clonotype ranks as medium-sized. V and J are TRBV6-1 and TRBJ2-7; D unclear. The CDR3 totals 12 residues. Germline lookup yields CDR1 MNHNS and CDR2 SASEGT. The ends were cut back, 7 bases at V and 1 base at J, with 8 bases in the middle. CDR3 loop: CASTQESYEQYF. In DNA, the CDR3 is TGTGCCAGCACCCAGGAATCCTACGAGCAGTACTTC.

This clonotype is classed as medium-sized (0.01 to 0.1%). V usage is TRBV9 and J usage is TRBJ2-7; D unclear. Trimming left V 0 bases short and J 3 bases short, with 10 bases between. Germline CDR1 and CDR2: SGDLS and YYNGEE. The CDR3 consists of 14 residues. This CDR3 reads CASSVGPASYEQYF. Written as DNA, the CDR3 is TGTGCCAGCAGCGTAGGGCCAGCGAGCTACGAGCAGTACTTC. Based on the CDR3 plus reference TRBV9 and TRBJ2-7, the full variable domain is DSGVTQTPKHLITATGQRVTLRCSPRSGDLSVYWYQQSLDQGLQFLIQYYNGEERAKGNILERFSAQQFPDLHSELNLSSLELGDSALYFCASSVGPASYEQYFGPGTRLTVT.

This clonotype is labeled medium-sized (0.01 to 0.1%). This CDR3 reads CASSQDGQAPYEQYF. The CDR3, as DNA: TGTGCCAGCAGCCAAGACGGACAGGCGCCCTACGAGCAGTACTTC. This chain connects TRBV3-1 to TRBJ2-7; 7 bases line up with TRBD1. Trimming cost V 0 bases and J 2 bases; bases outside gene matches: 4. Germline CDR1 and CDR2: LGHDT and YNNKEL (reference sequence). This CDR3 spans 15 amino acids.

Details on this clonotype: One end of the junction varies from germline; a read error may be responsible. The chain joins TRBV5-1 to TRBJ2-7, with no clear D. The germline V gene has CDR1 SGHRS and CDR2 YFSETQ. The CDR3 is made up of 13 amino acids. Written as DNA, the CDR3 is TGCGCCAGCAGCTTGGCATACGGCAGGCAGACCCACTTC. Protein sequence: CASSLAYGRQTHF.

The chain employs TRBV7-8 and TRBJ2-1, with 9 bases aligning to TRBD1. CDR1 is SGHVS and CDR2 is FQNEAQ in the germline V gene. With 6 bases clipped from V and 7 bases from J, the junction kept 19 bases outside the gene matches. This CDR3 has 18 residues. CDR3 in amino acids: CASSTLLSVDRGYNEQFF. The CDR3 region has the DNA TGTGCCAGCAGTACTCTACTTTCGGTGGACAGGGGCTATAATGAGCAGTTCTTC.

This clonotype has a count of ten or more. The chain uses TRBV7-2 and TRBJ2-7; no reliable D call. Germline CDR1 and CDR2: SGHTA and FQGNSA. V was trimmed by 1 base and J by 3 bases, leaving 10 bases between them. This CDR3 contains 14 residues. The CDR3, as DNA: TGTGCCAGCAGCTTAGGGGCAGGAATCTACGAGCAGTACTTC. Its protein is CASSLGAGIYEQYF.

This clonotype is labeled as medium-sized. The chain has TRBV3-1 and TRBJ2-2; either TRBD1 or TRBD2 may fit D (5 bases each). Germline CDR1 is LGHDT and CDR2 is YNNKEL (reference sequence). The CDR3 runs to 20 residues. V gave up 0 bases and J gave up 2 bases, with 22 bases separating them. CDR3 coding DNA: TGTGCCAGCAGCCAAGACTCCCCCGGGACCATACTGGGTAACACCGGGGAGCTGTTTTTT. Translated, it gives CASSQDSPGTILGNTGELFF.

This clonotype is labeled medium-sized. The rearrangement joins TRBV4-3 to TRBJ2-5; D is undetermined. With 4 bases removed from V and 5 bases from J, the gap between germline ends came to 11 bases. Germline CDR1 LGHNA, CDR2 YSLEER. The CDR3 has 13 amino acids. In nucleotides, the CDR3 is TGCGCCAGCAGCCTAAATCTGTTGGAGACCCAGTACTTC. Translated: CASSLNLLETQYF.

By frequency in the sample, this clonotype is medium-sized. For the CDR3, the DNA is TGCGCCAGCAGCTTAGTACGCGACGAGCAGTACTTC. It encodes CASSLVRDEQYF. This chain links TRBV5-1 with TRBJ2-7; no firm D call. The germline CDR1 and CDR2 sequences are SGHRS and YFSETQ. This CDR3 comprises 12 residues. Trimming took 2 bases from V and 5 from J, leaving 8 bases between them.

This clonotype is classed as medium-sized (0.01 to 0.1%). The genes are TRBV2 and TRBJ1-5; D gene unclear. The V gene lost 5 bases and the J gene lost 3 bases, with 11 bases spanning the gap. This CDR3 comprises 14 residues. Germline V gene lookup returns CDR1 SNHLY and CDR2 FYNNEI. DNA of the CDR3: TGTGCCAGCAGTATTCACACCCACAATCAGCCCCAGCATTTT. Its translation is CASSIHTHNQPQHF.

Within the sample, this clonotype is medium-sized (0.01 to 0.1%). This sequence joins TRBV27 and TRBJ1-6, with no clear D. The CDR3 consists of 15 residues. Trimming shortened V by 5 bases and J by 10 bases, and 18 bases separated the two germline ends. Germline V gives CDR1 MNHEY, CDR2 SMNVEV (reference sequence). The CDR3 sequence: CASSLEADNRSPLHF. The CDR3 nucleotides are TGTGCCAGCAGTCTAGAGGCGGATAATCGGTCACCCCTCCACTTT.

Worth noting for this clonotype: Germline is not matched at one junction end, which may reflect a read error. The chain combines TRBV7-7 with TRBJ2-5, with D possibly matching TRBD1 (5 bases). This CDR3 has 13 amino acids. Germline CDR1 reads SSHAT; CDR2 reads FNYEAQ (reference sequence). DNA of the CDR3: TGTGCTAGCAGCCTAGACAGCCCAGAGACCCAGTACTTC. Encoded protein: CASSLDSPETQYF. Using reference TRBV7-7 and TRBJ2-5 for the parts outside the CDR3, the full variable domain is GAGVSQSPRYKVTKRGQDVTLRCDPISSHATLYWYQQALGQGPEFLTYFNYEAQPDKSGLPSDRFSAERPEGSISTLTIQRTEQRDSAMYRCASSLDSPETQYFGPGTRLLVL.

By proportion, this clonotype is medium-sized. This chain links TRBV2 with TRBJ1-5, with 8 bases fitting TRBD1. V lost 4 bases, J lost 9 bases, and 17 bases stayed unmatched. CDR1 and CDR2 (germline): SNHLY, FYNNEI. There are 17 residues in the CDR3. The CDR3 is CASSGPRQGHTERPQHF. In DNA form, the CDR3 reads TGTGCCAGCAGTGGCCCCCGACAGGGGCATACTGAGAGGCCCCAGCATTTT.